Listed below are T cell receptor beta chains from one sample, sequenced in a study of cytomegalovirus exposure and HLA in healthy donors. The data were produced by immunoSEQ multiplex PCR, yet TCRdb's version contains in-frame clones alone and is incomplete. The sample includes some 45,000 clones, 92% seen only once; the top ten take roughly 5.3%. Sequenced: PBMCs. The receptors here all came from a man younger than 30 in good health and CMV-seronegative. Both conserved end residues are part of each CDR3.

>TRBV5-1
CASSSGLAEFTDTQYF
>TRBV28
CASSLVVVAGYEAFF
>TRBV20-1
CIPSREETQYF
>TRBV9
CASSPGGSGTYEQYF
>TRBV19
CASSIRGGGYTF
>TRBV29-1
CSVADIANYGYTF
>TRBV7-2
CASSFGQLGEQFF
>TRBV19
CASSIFRGLSPLHF
>TRBV7-6
CASSLGQGVEQYF
>TRBV25-1
CASSDPGQSFLPYEQYF
>TRBV6-5
CASSSPGRQGYTF